The 10 T cell receptor beta chains below come from one sample, sequenced in a study of blood T cell repertoires in COVID-19. The table came from immunoSEQ multiplex PCR; TCRdb's copy has only in-frame clones and leaves some out. The sample includes 45,000 to 55,000 clones, about 83% seen only once; the top ten take roughly 1.5%. The specimen sequenced was peripheral blood. The source of these receptors is a man in his forties or fifties with acute or convalescent COVID-19.

This clone was detected only once. The chain combines TRBV7-2 with TRBJ2-2, with 11 positions matching TRBD1. V dropped 4 bases and J dropped 5; count of bases not matched to a gene: 6. CDR3 length: 16 residues. Germline V lookup: CDR1 SGHTA, CDR2 FQGNSA. CDR3 loop: CASSSQDRGRTGELFF. CDR3 bases: TGTGCCAGCAGCTCCCAGGACAGGGGGCGGACCGGGGAGCTGTTTTTT.

J is TRBJ1-2 and V is TRBV12-3 or TRBV12-4; D is unresolved. This CDR3 region has 12 residues. With 6 bases removed from V and 3 bases from J, the gap between germline ends came to 8 bases. The CDR3 coding sequence is TGTGCCAGCAGCCGGAGGGACTATGGCTACACCTTC. As protein: CASSRRDYGYTF.

The chain recombines TRBV11-2 with TRBJ1-6; D is unresolved. V lost 1 base, J lost 3 bases, and 7 bases lay in between. The CDR3 covers 15 residues. Germline CDR1 is SGHAT and CDR2 is FQNNGV. The CDR3 DNA sequence: TGTGCCAGCAGCTTAGTCACAATCTATAATTCACCCCTCCACTTT. Translating it yields CASSLVTIYNSPLHF. The full variable domain, with the rest looked up from reference TRBV11-2 and TRBJ1-6, is EAGVAQSPRYKIIEKRQSVAFWCNPISGHATLYWYQQILGQGPKLLIQFQNNGVVDDSQLPKDRFSAERLKGVDSTLKIQPAKLEDSAVYLCASSLVTIYNSPLHFGNGTRLTVT.

The gene calls are TRBV7-8 and TRBJ2-2; TRBD2 matches at 13 bases. The CDR3 covers 21 residues. Germline CDR1 is SGHVS and CDR2 is FQNEAQ. The ends lost 5 bases at V and 0 bases at J; junction bases unmatched: 15. This CDR3 is CASSISRLAGGQKANTGELFF. As DNA, the CDR3 is TGTGCCAGCAGCATAAGTCGACTAGCGGGGGGCCAAAAGGCGAACACCGGGGAGCTGTTTTTT.

This sequence joins TRBV18 and TRBJ1-1; no clear D. The CDR3 sequence is 15 residues long. V lost 3 bases to trimming and J lost 4 bases, with 15 bases between them. Germline values: CDR1 KGHSH, CDR2 LQKENI. CDR3 DNA: TGTGCCAGCTCACCCCCGACCGGGAGCGGCACTGAAGCTTTCTTT. It encodes CASSPPTGSGTEAFF.

This rearrangement joins TRBV6-5 to TRBJ1-1, with 7 bases lining up with TRBD1. V trimming: 4 bases; J trimming: 4 bases; junction bases outside the gene matches: 6. CDR1 is MNHEY and CDR2 is SVGAGI in the germline V gene. This CDR3 has 14 residues. CDR3: CASSFYRGGTEAFF. CDR3 bases: TGTGCCAGCAGTTTCTACAGGGGAGGCACTGAAGCTTTCTTT.

The V call is TRBV4-2, the J call TRBJ1-5, with D unclear. Germline CDR1 and CDR2: LGHNA and YNFKEQ. CDR3 length equals 15 residues. V was trimmed by 0 bases and J by 0 bases, leaving 6 bases between them. CDR3 coding DNA: TGTGCCAGCAGCCAAGATTTGAGTAGCAATCAGCCCCAGCATTTT. Protein sequence: CASSQDLSSNQPQHF.

This CDR3 reads CASSSGQYNSPLHF. In DNA form, the CDR3 reads TGTGCCAGCAGTTCAGGACAGTATAATTCACCCCTCCACTTT. This chain connects TRBV28 to TRBJ1-6; D perhaps matches TRBD1 (6 bases). Trimming left V 4 bases short and J 4 bases short, with 8 bases between. The CDR3 runs 14 residues. The germline V gene has CDR1 MDHEN and CDR2 SYDVKM.

Regarding this clone: The conserved final phenylalanine or tryptophan is absent from the CDR3, which likely points to a read error. No DNA is shown, since the ends of the CDR3 on it are uncertain; the CDR3 is the one TCRdb lists. The J gene is TRBJ1-4, the V gene TRBV21-1. TRBV21-1 is described as a pseudogene. The CDR3 sequence runs 11 residues, both termini included. The CDR3 spells CASSNTGRPWA.

CDR3 protein: CASSYSTSGMETQYF. In nucleotides, the CDR3 is TGTGCCAGCAGTTACTCCACTAGCGGGATGGAGACCCAGTACTTC. The J gene is TRBJ2-5, the V gene TRBV6-5, with 10 bases identical to TRBD2. J was trimmed by 5 bases and V by 0 bases; bases with no gene match: 3. The CDR3 runs 15 residues. CDR1 and CDR2 (germline): MNHEY, SVGAGI.